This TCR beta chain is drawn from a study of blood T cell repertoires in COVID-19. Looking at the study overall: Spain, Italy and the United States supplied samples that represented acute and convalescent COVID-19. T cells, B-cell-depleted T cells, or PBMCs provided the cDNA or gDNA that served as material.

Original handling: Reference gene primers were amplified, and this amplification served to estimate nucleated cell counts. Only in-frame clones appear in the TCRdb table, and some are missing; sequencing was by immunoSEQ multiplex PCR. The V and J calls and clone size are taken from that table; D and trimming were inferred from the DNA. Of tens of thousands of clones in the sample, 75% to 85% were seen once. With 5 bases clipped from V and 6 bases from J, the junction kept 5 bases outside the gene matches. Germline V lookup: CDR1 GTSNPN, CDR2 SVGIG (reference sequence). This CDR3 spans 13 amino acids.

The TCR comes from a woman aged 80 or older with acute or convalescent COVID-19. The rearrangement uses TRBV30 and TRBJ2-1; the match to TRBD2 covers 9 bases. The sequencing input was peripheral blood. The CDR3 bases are TGTGCCTGGGAAAGACTAGCGGCCAATGAGCAGTTCTTC. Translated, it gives CAWERLAANEQFF.